This TCR beta chain was profiled in a study of T cell repertoires in cytomegalovirus infection. Study background: The authors used CMV epitopes that were HLA-C-restricted (recently identified) and HLA-B-restricted (well studied). An indication of both CMV infection and matching HLA type came from public TCR beta signatures. Study observations and caveats: HLA-C-restricted CMV clonotypes gave the most frequent clonotype in two of eight donors. People with CMV and the relevant HLA were identified by cumulative public TCR beta family frequency.

This clonotype was detected only a few times. As yet, its antigen is unknown. TCRdb reanalysed the reads using MiXCR and keeps one entry per CDR3 protein. The sample gives 900,000 to 950,000 distinct CDR3 sequences, less than 40% of which show up once; 11% to 15% is in the top ten. The CDR3 spans 14 residues. CDR1 and CDR2 (germline): SGHRS, YFSETQ. Trimming cost V 4 bases and J 1 base; bases outside gene matches: 5. The sequence came from a human donor in good health (CMV status not recorded). Some clones in this sample may be carry-over from other donors' samples. V usage is TRBV5-1 and J usage is TRBJ2-7, with TRBD1 identical over 7 bases. The specimen was cultured CD8+ T cells from PBMCs, collected from culture after CMV antigen stimulation. The CDR3 nucleotides are TGCGCCAGCAGCGAAGGGGGCGGGTCCTACGAGCAGTACTTC. As protein: CASSEGGGSYEQYF.